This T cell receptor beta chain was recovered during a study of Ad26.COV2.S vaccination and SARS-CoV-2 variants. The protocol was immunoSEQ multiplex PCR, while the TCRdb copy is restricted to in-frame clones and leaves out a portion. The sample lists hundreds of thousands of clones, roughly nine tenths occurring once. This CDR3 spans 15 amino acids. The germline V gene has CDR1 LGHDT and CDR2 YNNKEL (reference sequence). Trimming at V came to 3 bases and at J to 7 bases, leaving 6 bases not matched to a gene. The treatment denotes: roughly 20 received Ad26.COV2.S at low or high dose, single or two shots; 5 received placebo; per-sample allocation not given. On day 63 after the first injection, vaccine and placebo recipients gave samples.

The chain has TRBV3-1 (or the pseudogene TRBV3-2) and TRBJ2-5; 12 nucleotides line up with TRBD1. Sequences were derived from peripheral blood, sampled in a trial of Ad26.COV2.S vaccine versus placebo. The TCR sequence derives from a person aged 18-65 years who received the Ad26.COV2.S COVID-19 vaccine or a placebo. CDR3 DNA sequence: TGTGCCAGCAGCCAGGAGGGACAGGGGGCTCGGACCCAGTACTTC. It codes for CASSQEGQGARTQYF.